This T cell receptor beta chain was identified during a study of T cell changes during pregnancy in multiple sclerosis. The repertoire was sequenced with immunoSEQ multiplex PCR; TCRdb's copy has only in-frame clones and lacks some. The sample lists about 40,000 clones; approximately 93% were seen once. J lost 3 bases, V lost 7 bases, and 6 bases had no gene match. The CDR3 spans 15 residues. The germline gives CDR1 MNHNS, CDR2 SASEGT. The chain combines TRBV6-1 with TRBJ2-7; TRBD2 aligns across 13 bases. Sequencing used CD8+ T cells from peripheral blood mononuclear cells, obtained in the third trimester of pregnancy. The origin of this receptor is a female donor with multiple sclerosis, enrolled in a pregnancy study. In DNA form, the CDR3 reads TGTGCCAGCAATGGACTAGCGGGGGCAAACTACGAGCAGTACTTC. It encodes CASNGLAGANYEQYF.